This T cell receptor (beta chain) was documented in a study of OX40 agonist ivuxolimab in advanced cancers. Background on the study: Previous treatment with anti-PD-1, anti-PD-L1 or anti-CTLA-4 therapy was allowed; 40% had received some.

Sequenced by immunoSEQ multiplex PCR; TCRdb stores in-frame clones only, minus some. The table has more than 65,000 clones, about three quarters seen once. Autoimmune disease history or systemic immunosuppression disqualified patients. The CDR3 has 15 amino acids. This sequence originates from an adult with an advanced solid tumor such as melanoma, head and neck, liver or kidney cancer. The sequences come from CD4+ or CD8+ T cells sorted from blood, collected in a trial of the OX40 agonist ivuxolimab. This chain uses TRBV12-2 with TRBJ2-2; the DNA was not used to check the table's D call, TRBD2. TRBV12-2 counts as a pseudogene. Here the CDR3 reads CASRSDWSNTGELFF. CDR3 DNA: TGTGCAAGTCGCTCTGACTGGTCAAACACCGGGGAGCTGTTTTTT.